Listed here is a single T cell receptor beta chain. The data belong to a study of T cells in Graves' hyperthyroidism and ophthalmopathy. RNA transcripts were the template for amplifying TCR beta CDR3 regions. HTBI primers were used for first-round RT-PCR of the TCR CDR3. MiXCR, run by TCRdb on the multiplex PCR reads, gives a single entry per CDR3 protein. The data contain approximately 490,000 distinct CDR3 sequences, roughly 23% of them seen just once; the ten biggest clones take up roughly 49%. Germline V gives CDR1 LNHDA, CDR2 SQIVND (reference sequence). V shed 9 bases, J shed 0 bases, and the junction held 11 bases outside the gene matches. The CDR3 sequence is 17 residues long.

The sample consisted of blood. This sequence originates from a woman aged 70-85 years with Graves' ophthalmopathy. This chain joins TRBV19 and TRBJ1-1, with 12 bases lining up with TRBD1. The CDR3 DNA reads TGTGCCAGCACGGCCGGGACAGGGGGCGGCTTGAACACTGAAGCTTTCTTT. Translated, it gives CASTAGTGGGLNTEAFF.